The clone carrying this T cell receptor (beta chain) is medium-sized (0.01 to 0.1%). The record originates from a study of T cell responses to AZD1222 COVID-19 vaccine. Sequencing was performed with immunoSEQ multiplex PCR; in TCRdb, only in-frame clones are kept and a portion is missing. The data hold tens of thousands of clones, with about 93% observed a single time. CDR1 is MGHRA, CDR2 YSYEKL, per germline. The CDR3 extends over 11 amino acids. The V end lost 0 bases, the J end lost 16 bases, and 7 bases lay between the germline ends. Sequenced material: peripheral blood, taken on day 0 of MenACWY control vaccination. The receptor was derived from an adult in good health. The chain carries TRBV4-1 and TRBJ1-6; unclear D gene. The CDR3 region is CASSQDGPLHF. The CDR3 nucleotides are TGCGCCAGCAGCCAAGATGGGCCTCTCCACTTT.